Below, 18 T cell receptor beta chains from the same sample are listed, as sequenced in a study of cytomegalovirus exposure and HLA in healthy donors. Researchers ran the PCR with 60 Vbeta and 13 Jbeta primers. The table came from immunoSEQ multiplex PCR; TCRdb's copy has only in-frame clones and leaves some out. The repertoire holds tens of thousands of clones, with approximately 71% as singletons. The sample taken for sequencing was PBMCs. All receptors derive from a man aged 35-49 years in good health and CMV-seronegative.

V is TRBV7-8 and J is TRBJ1-4, with D uncertain. The germline V gene has CDR1 SGHVS and CDR2 FQNEAQ. Trimming took 6 bases from V and 0 from J, leaving 11 bases between them. The CDR3 loop spans 15 amino acids. CDR3 nucleotide sequence: TGTGCCAGCAGAGAGCAGCGGGCAACTAATGAAAAACTGTTTTTT. It codes for CASREQRATNEKLFF. The full variable domain, completed using reference TRBV7-8 and TRBJ1-4, is GAGVSQSPRYKVAKRGQDVALRCDPISGHVSLFWYQQALGQGPEFLTYFQNEAQLDKSGLPSDRFFAERPEGSVSTLKIQRTQQEDSAVYLCASREQRATNEKLFFGSGTQLSVL.

The genes are TRBV5-1 and TRBJ1-5, with D possibly matching TRBD1 (5 bases). Looked up from germline, CDR1 is SGHRS and CDR2 is YFSETQ. The length of the CDR3 is 15 residues. Trimming took off 4 bases at V and 0 bases at J, with 11 bases between the two ends. The CDR3 bases are TGCGCCAGCAGCCCTGGACACGGTAGCAATCAGCCCCAGCATTTT. This gives the protein CASSPGHGSNQPQHF.

The chain joins TRBV29-1 to TRBJ2-3; a weak D match, TRBD1 (5 bases). This CDR3 has 11 amino acids. The germline V gene encodes CDR1 SQVTM and CDR2 ANQGSEA. V shed 6 bases and J shed 7 bases, with 11 bases lying between them. This CDR3 reads CSVRPGNTQYF. The CDR3 nucleotides are TGCAGCGTGAGACCAGGGAATACGCAGTATTTT.

This clone was detected once. The rearrangement joins TRBV28 to TRBJ2-7; 7 nucleotides match TRBD2. There are 14 residues in the CDR3. CDR1 is MDHEN, CDR2 SYDVKM, per germline. The V gene end was trimmed by 4 bases and the J gene end by 6 bases; junction bases not matched to a gene: 9. In DNA, the CDR3 is TGTGCCAGCAGTTATATTTCCAGGGAGGGCGAGCAGTACTTC. Its protein product is CASSYISREGEQYF.

The chain has TRBV6-1 and TRBJ2-7, with 7 bases identical to TRBD2. This CDR3 has 15 residues. Trimming cost V 3 bases and J 4 bases; bases outside gene matches: 9. Germline CDR1 is MNHNS and CDR2 is SASEGT. The CDR3, as DNA: TGTGCCAGCAGTGACATCAGCGGGACCCTTTACGAGCAGTACTTC. It encodes CASSDISGTLYEQYF.

This rearrangement joins TRBV19 to TRBJ1-1; D is ambiguous. V was cut by 6 bases and J by 0 bases, with 8 bases left in between. CDR3 length equals 13 residues. CDR1 and CDR2 from the germline V gene are LNHDA and SQIVND (reference sequence). The CDR3 nucleotides are TGTGCCAGTAGCACTTTGATGAACACTGAAGCTTTCTTT. Translated: CASSTLMNTEAFF. The full variable domain, in which reference TRBV19 and TRBJ1-1 provide the parts outside the CDR3, is DGGITQSPKYLFRKEGQNVTLSCEQNLNHDAMYWYRQDPGQGLRLIYYSQIVNDFQKGDIAEGYSVSREKKESFPLTVTSAQKNPTAFYLCASSTLMNTEAFFGQGTRLTVV.

This clone was recorded only once. This chain joins TRBV29-1 and TRBJ2-7; a possible D gene is TRBD1 (5 bases). The germline gives CDR1 SQVTM, CDR2 ANQGSEA. The V end was cut by 0 bases, the J end by 2 bases, with 8 bases between. The CDR3 contains 13 residues. CDR3 sequence: CSVEEQDPYEQYF. CDR3 DNA: TGCAGCGTTGAAGAACAGGACCCCTACGAGCAGTACTTC.

This clone was recorded only once. This chain links TRBV6-1 with TRBJ1-2, with TRBD1 as a possible D gene (6 bases). Germline lookup yields CDR1 MNHNS and CDR2 SASEGT. The CDR3 spans 15 residues. Trimming left V 0 bases short and J 4 bases short, with 12 bases between. CDR3 sequence reads: CASSEARTEIYGYTF. The CDR3 DNA is TGTGCCAGCAGTGAAGCCCGGACAGAGATCTATGGCTACACCTTC.

The V gene is TRBV11-2, the J gene TRBJ2-7, with 8 bases that match TRBD2. Unmatched junction bases numbered 15, after V lost 4 bases and J lost 1 base. The CDR3 contains 18 residues. CDR1 and CDR2 (germline): SGHAT, FQNNGV. CDR3 DNA sequence: TGTGCCAGCAGCTCCCGGGTCTCTCGGCGGGAGGTATCCTACGAGCAGTACTTC. Encoded protein: CASSSRVSRREVSYEQYF.

The chain recombines TRBV5-6 with TRBJ2-7; D is perhaps TRBD1 (5 bases). V lost 0 bases and J lost 3, with 7 bases in between. The CDR3 runs to 13 residues. Germline lookup yields CDR1 SGHDT and CDR2 YYEEEE. The CDR3 sequence: CASSLARVYEQYF. CDR3 nucleotides: TGTGCCAGCAGCTTGGCCAGGGTCTACGAGCAGTACTTC.

This chain uses TRBV27 with TRBJ1-1, with TRBD1 as a possible D gene (5 bases). The CDR3 spans 15 residues. V gave up 5 bases and J gave up 1 base, with 14 bases separating them. CDR1 and CDR2 from the germline V gene are MNHEY and SMNVEV (reference sequence). The CDR3 DNA follows: TGTGCCAGCAGTGCAAGCGGGACTGAGAACACTGAAGCTTTCTTT. Protein product: CASSASGTENTEAFF.

V gene TRBV4-2 combines with J gene TRBJ2-1; TRBD2 agrees at 7 bases. The CDR3 is 15 amino acids. Germline V CDR1 and CDR2: LGHNA, YNFKEQ. The trim removed 1 base at V and 6 bases at J, leaving 6 bases unmatched. CDR3 loop: CASSQVQASGNEQFF. The CDR3 nucleotides are TGTGCCAGCAGCCAAGTTCAAGCTAGCGGCAATGAGCAGTTCTTC.

The chain has TRBV18 and TRBJ2-3; D not certain. Trimming took off 6 bases at V and 0 bases at J, with 4 bases between the two ends. CDR1 KGHSH and CDR2 LQKENI come from the germline V gene. The CDR3 runs to 12 residues. CDR3 sequence (DNA): TGTGCCAGCTCCCTTAGCACAGATACGCAGTATTTT. Encoded protein: CASSLSTDTQYF.

CDR3 sequence: CASSFGRLYQETQYF. The DNA for the CDR3 is TGCGCCAGCAGCTTCGGGAGGCTGTACCAAGAGACCCAGTACTTC. The V call is TRBV5-1, the J call TRBJ2-5; 7 bases fit TRBD2. Trimming cost V 2 bases and J 0 bases; bases outside gene matches: 4. Germline CDR1 reads SGHRS; CDR2 reads YFSETQ. The CDR3 contains 15 residues.

The chain joins TRBV7-9 to TRBJ2-3, with TRBD2 identical over 8 bases. The CDR3 is 19 amino acids. V shed 0 bases and J 3 bases; nucleotides not matched to a gene: 14. The germline V gene has CDR1 SEHNR and CDR2 FQNEAQ (reference sequence). The CDR3 reads CASSLARDGGARSTDTQYF. CDR3 DNA: TGTGCCAGCAGCTTAGCGCGCGACGGGGGGGCCCGGTCGACAGATACGCAGTATTTT.

The J gene is TRBJ2-1, the V gene TRBV10-1, with TRBD2 identical over 15 bases. J was trimmed by 7 bases and V by 5 bases; bases with no gene match: 12. The germline V gene has CDR1 WNHNN and CDR2 SYGVQD (reference sequence). This CDR3 is built from 18 residues. In nucleotides, the CDR3 is TGCGCCAGCAGTTACGGGACTAGCGGGAGGATGAATAAGAATGAGCAGTTCTTC. Amino acid sequence: CASSYGTSGRMNKNEQFF.

Concerning this clone: Its ends do not fully match the called genes, so a read error is possible. The chain combines TRBV7-7 with TRBJ2-1; D not certain. CDR3 length: 13 amino acids. Germline V gives CDR1 SSHAT, CDR2 FNYEAQ (reference sequence). This chain's CDR3 is CASSLSVSGEQFF. Written as DNA, the CDR3 is TGTGCTAGCAGCTTATCTGTATCGGGTGAGCAGTTCTTC.

This chain links TRBV5-1 with TRBJ2-7; D not resolved. This CDR3 has 12 amino acids. The V end lost 6 bases, the J end lost 6 bases, and 13 bases lay between the germline ends. Germline CDR1 SGHRS, CDR2 YFSETQ. CDR3: CASKLETTEQYF. CDR3 in DNA: TGCGCCAGCAAGTTGGAGACGACCGAGCAGTACTTC.